Listed here are 27 T cell receptor beta chains from one sample, sequenced in a study of memory CD4+ T cells and cytomegalovirus serostatus. TCRdb keeps only in-frame clones here, not all; method: immunoSEQ multiplex PCR. The sample shows over 65,000 clones, around 82% of them seen only once. The sort gate was single viable CD3+CD4+CD8-CD45RO+ cells for memory CD4+ T cells. The sample taken for sequencing was memory CD4+ T cells from blood. These receptors all stem from an adult in good health and CMV-seropositive.

J is TRBJ1-3 and V is TRBV4-3; D is undetermined. The germline V and J ends were trimmed by 0 bases and 6 bases, with 12 bases remaining between them. Per the germline V gene, CDR1 is LGHNA and CDR2 is YSLEER. CDR3 length: 15 amino acids. CDR3 coding DNA: TGCGCCAGCAGCCAAGACAGGAACCGGGAAAACACCATATATTTT. As protein: CASSQDRNRENTIYF.

V and J are TRBV12-5 and TRBJ1-5; maybe TRBD1 (5 bases). The CDR3 length is 15 residues. Germline lookup yields CDR1 LGHNT and CDR2 FRNRAP. Trimming stripped 0 bases from V and 4 bases from J, with 10 bases between. CDR3 amino acids: CASGLVRAGNQPQHF. CDR3 sequence (DNA): TGTGCTAGTGGTTTGGTACGGGCAGGGAATCAGCCCCAGCATTTT. Together with reference TRBV12-5 and TRBJ1-5, the CDR3 gives the full variable domain: DARVTQTPRHKVTEMGQEVTMRCQPILGHNTVFWYRQTMMQGLELLAYFRNRAPLDDSGMPKDRFSAEMPDATLATLKIQPSEPRDSAVYFCASGLVRAGNQPQHFGDGTRLSIL.

The CDR3 nucleotides are TGTGCCAGCAGTTTATCAAACCAAGAGACCCAGTACTTC. Its protein product is CASSLSNQETQYF. The chain has TRBV27 and TRBJ2-5; no definite D call. In germline, CDR1 is MNHEY, CDR2 SMNVEV (reference sequence). Trimming left V 0 bases short and J 0 bases short, with 2 bases between. The CDR3 sequence is 13 residues long.

By sample share, this clone is medium-sized. The chain uses TRBV19 and TRBJ2-5; D is possibly TRBD2 (6 bases). The CDR3 is made up of 12 amino acids. The V end lost 10 bases, the J end lost 4 bases, and 13 bases lay between the germline ends. Germline CDR1 reads LNHDA; CDR2 reads SQIVND (reference sequence). Here the CDR3 DNA reads TGTGCCACTAGGCAAGCGGGAGAGACCCAGTACTTC. Protein product: CATRQAGETQYF.

This chain uses TRBV28 with TRBJ2-1; tentatively, D is TRBD2 (7 bases). Trimming removed 3 bases from V and 12 bases from J, with 15 bases in between. The germline V gene encodes CDR1 MDHEN and CDR2 SYDVKM. The CDR3 is made up of 13 amino acids. In DNA form, the CDR3 reads TGTGCCAGCAGTTTGTCCGGGGGCGGGAGGCAGTTCTTC. Translation gives CASSLSGGGRQFF. Filled out from reference TRBV28 and TRBJ2-1, the complete variable domain reads DVKVTQSSRYLVKRTGEKVFLECVQDMDHENMFWYRQDPGLGLRLIYFSYDVKMKEKGDIPEGYSVSREKKERFSLILESASTNQTSMYLCASSLSGGGRQFFGPGTRLTVL.

The CDR3 nucleotides are TGTGCCACCAGCAGGGACAGGGGCCGTTCGCAGTACGTC. It translates to CATSRDRGRSQYV. This sequence joins TRBV15 and TRBJ2-7; 9 positions agree with TRBD1. The germline gives CDR1 LNHNV, CDR2 YYDKDF (reference sequence). The CDR3 totals 13 residues. V lost 3 bases, J lost 9 bases, and 6 bases stayed unmatched.

In nucleotides, the CDR3 is TGTGCCAGCAGCTTGTCGACAGCCAGTCATTATCAGCCCCAGCATTTT. It is translated as CASSLSTASHYQPQHF. This sequence joins TRBV5-5 and TRBJ1-5; D may be TRBD1 (5 bases). The germline V gene encodes CDR1 SGHKS and CDR2 YYEKEE (reference sequence). This CDR3 has 16 residues. The V and J ends lost 1 base and 5 bases respectively, with 16 bases between them.

The rearrangement links TRBV5-4 to TRBJ2-1; 11 bases agree with TRBD2. This CDR3 has 16 amino acids. The V gene end was trimmed by 0 bases and the J gene end by 6 bases; junction bases not matched to a gene: 5. CDR1 is SGHNT and CDR2 is YYREEE in the germline V gene (reference sequence). DNA for the CDR3: TGTGCCAGCAGCTTGGGGTCTAGCGGGAGGATCAATGAGCAGTTCTTC. It is translated as CASSLGSSGRINEQFF.

This clone was recorded once. The chain combines TRBV7-9 with TRBJ2-1; 10 bases fit TRBD1. Unmatched junction bases numbered 12, after V lost 8 bases and J lost 5 bases. The CDR3 is 16 residues long. CDR1 and CDR2 from the germline V gene are SEHNR and FQNEAQ (reference sequence). DNA for the CDR3: TGTGCCAGCCGGAGGATGGGGGGACAGGGGCACAATGAGCAGTTCTTC. This gives the protein CASRRMGGQGHNEQFF. The complete variable domain, with remaining parts taken from reference TRBV7-9 and TRBJ2-1, reads DTGVSQNPRHKITKRGQNVTFRCDPISEHNRLYWYRQTLGQGPEFLTYFQNEAQLEKSRLLSDRFSAERPKGSFSTLEIQRTEQGDSAMYLCASRRMGGQGHNEQFFGPGTRLTVL.

This chain links TRBV5-6 with TRBJ1-2; 9 nucleotides line up with TRBD1. Losses at the gene ends were 3 bases for V and 3 bases for J; bases not matched to a gene: 6. Germline V gene data show CDR1 as SGHDT and CDR2 as YYEEEE. CDR3 length: 15 residues. This CDR3 reads CASSSSQGADYGYTF. CDR3 coding DNA: TGTGCCAGCAGCTCGTCACAGGGGGCCGACTATGGCTACACCTTC.

The CDR3 reads CAWSAPGQWDTEAFF. CDR3 DNA sequence: TGTGCCTGGAGTGCGCCGGGACAGTGGGACACTGAAGCTTTCTTT. This sequence joins TRBV30 and TRBJ1-1; TRBD1 matches 7 bases. CDR3 size: 15 residues. CDR1 and CDR2 from the germline V gene are GTSNPN and SVGIG (reference sequence). V gave up 1 base and J gave up 3 bases; unmatched junction bases: 8.

This clone was found once. This chain uses TRBV7-8 with TRBJ1-5; possible D gene TRBD1, 5 bases. This CDR3 is built from 18 residues. In germline, CDR1 is SGHVS, CDR2 FQNEAQ. Trimming took 1 base from V and 1 from J, leaving 17 bases between them. As DNA, the CDR3 is TGTGCCAGCAGCTTAGAGGGGCGGGGAATAGCAAGCAATCAGCCCCAGCATTTT. Amino acids: CASSLEGRGIASNQPQHF.

This rearrangement joins TRBV7-2 to TRBJ1-2, with 8 bases aligning to TRBD1. Germline assignment: CDR1 SGHTA and CDR2 FQGNSA. V dropped 5 bases and J dropped 6; count of bases not matched to a gene: 5. CDR3 size: 13 residues. The CDR3 nucleotides read TGTGCCAGCAGCCGACAGGGGTTCGATGGCTACACCTTC. As protein: CASSRQGFDGYTF. The full variable domain, with the rest looked up from reference TRBV7-2 and TRBJ1-2, is GAGVSQSPSNKVTEKGKDVELRCDPISGHTALYWYRQSLGQGLEFLIYFQGNSAPDKSGLPSDRFSAERTGGSVSTLTIQRTQQEDSAVYLCASSRQGFDGYTFGSGTRLTVV.

This clone was counted once. V gene TRBV29-1 combines with J gene TRBJ1-6; D not certain. Trimming removed 8 bases at V and 0 bases at J, with 8 bases between. The CDR3 runs to 13 residues. CDR1 and CDR2 (germline): SQVTM, ANQGSEA. The CDR3 sequence is CSIRSSYNSPLHF. In DNA, the CDR3 is TGCAGCATTCGCAGCTCCTATAATTCACCCCTCCACTTT.

The V and J genes are TRBV15 and TRBJ2-5, with 8 nucleotides matching TRBD2. The V gene's germline CDR1 is LNHNV and CDR2 YYDKDF (reference sequence). The V gene end was trimmed by 0 bases and the J gene end by 7 bases; junction bases not matched to a gene: 7. The CDR3 spans 15 residues. CDR3 coding DNA: TGTGCCACCAGCAGAGATTCCGCGGGAGGTGGGACCCAGTACTTC. This translates into CATSRDSAGGGTQYF.

CDR3 sequence (DNA): TGTGCCAGCAGCTTACAGGGGAGTCGTGAAAAACTGTTTTTT. Protein: CASSLQGSREKLFF. The V call is TRBV7-9, the J call TRBJ1-4; D possibly corresponds to TRBD1 (6 bases). Germline V CDR1 and CDR2: SEHNR, FQNEAQ (reference sequence). The CDR3 consists of 14 residues. The ends were cut back, 2 bases at V and 7 bases at J, with 11 bases in the middle.

The gene calls are TRBV4-1 and TRBJ1-4, with TRBD1 matching over 7 bases. Germline-derived CDR1 and CDR2 are MGHRA and YSYEKL. With V trimmed by 4 bases and J by 7 bases, 9 bases remained unmatched. The CDR3 runs 15 residues. CDR3 coding DNA: TGCGCCAGCAGCCTTCTACAGGGGATGGGTGAAAAACTGTTTTTT. Protein: CASSLLQGMGEKLFF.

J is TRBJ2-1 and V is TRBV5-5; 12 bases are shared with TRBD2. CDR3 size: 15 residues. The V gene's germline CDR1 is SGHKS and CDR2 YYEKEE (reference sequence). After removal of 1 base from V and 5 bases from J, the junction contained 1 base not matched to a gene. CDR3 residues: CASSLRTSGNNEQFF. The CDR3 nucleotides are TGTGCCAGCAGCTTGAGGACTAGCGGGAACAATGAGCAGTTCTTC.

V usage is TRBV4-3 and J usage is TRBJ2-5; no clear D gene. Trimming shortened V by 1 base and J by 2 bases, and 8 bases separated the two germline ends. Germline CDR1 LGHNA, CDR2 YSLEER. The CDR3 totals 14 residues. The CDR3 protein is CASSQVGSQETQYF. DNA of the CDR3: TGCGCCAGCAGCCAAGTCGGTAGTCAAGAGACCCAGTACTTC.

This chain connects TRBV25-1 to TRBJ2-1, with TRBD1 matching 8 bases. Germline trimming cut 5 bases from V and 7 bases from J; bases unmatched to any gene: 13. Per germline, CDR1 MGHDK and CDR2 SYGVNS. The CDR3 is made up of 16 amino acids. The CDR3 sequence: CASSSDSGTGDNEQFF. The CDR3, as DNA: TGTGCCAGCAGTTCAGACTCCGGGACAGGTGATAATGAGCAGTTCTTC.

CDR3 sequence: CASSRLLGRQETQYF. The DNA of the CDR3 is TGCGCCAGCAGCCGCCTATTGGGCAGGCAAGAGACCCAGTACTTC. The chain joins TRBV4-3 to TRBJ2-5; D remains unclear. This CDR3 has 15 residues. Germline V gives CDR1 LGHNA, CDR2 YSLEER. Trimming removed 4 bases from V and 2 bases from J, with 14 bases in between.

The rearrangement links TRBV20-1 to TRBJ2-5; possibly TRBD1 for D (6 bases). The V gene's germline CDR1 is DFQATT and CDR2 SNEGSKA (reference sequence). Trimming shortened V by 1 base and J by 9 bases, and 9 bases separated the two germline ends. CDR3 length: 11 residues. The DNA for the CDR3 is TGCAGTGCTAGAGCACAGGGACCCCAGTACTTC. Its translation: CSARAQGPQYF.

The V and J genes are TRBV7-6 and TRBJ2-5; the D gene is possibly TRBD2 (5 bases). From germline, CDR1 is SGHVS and CDR2 FNYEAQ. This CDR3 region has 13 residues. V was trimmed by 0 bases and J by 5 bases, leaving 7 bases between them. CDR3 amino acids: CASSLAPGETQYF. The CDR3 DNA sequence: TGTGCCAGCAGCTTAGCGCCGGGGGAGACCCAGTACTTC.

This clone was found once. The chain employs TRBV30 and TRBJ1-4, with D possibly matching TRBD1 (5 bases). This CDR3 region has 15 residues. CDR1 is GTSNPN and CDR2 is SVGIG in the germline V gene (reference sequence). V lost 2 bases to trimming and J lost 5 bases, with 15 bases between them. The CDR3 loop reads CAWSLGSGDNEKLFF. The DNA of the CDR3 is TGTGCCTGGAGTCTCGGCAGCGGGGACAATGAAAAACTGTTTTTT.

V is TRBV27 and J is TRBJ1-4; possibly TRBD1 for D (5 bases). V shed 5 bases and J shed 8 bases, with 18 bases lying between them. The CDR3 runs 15 residues. Germline CDR1 is MNHEY and CDR2 is SMNVEV (reference sequence). This chain's CDR3 is CASSPRGRAAEKLFF. CDR3 DNA sequence: TGTGCCAGCAGTCCCAGAGGCAGGGCTGCGGAAAAACTGTTTTTT. Using reference TRBV27 and TRBJ1-4 for the parts outside the CDR3, the full variable domain is EAQVTQNPRYLITVTGKKLTVTCSQNMNHEYMSWYRQDPGLGLRQIYYSMNVEVTDKGDVPEGYKVSRKEKRNFPLILESPSPNQTSLYFCASSPRGRAAEKLFFGSGTQLSVL.

CDR3 region: CASSIIGDGEKLFF. Written as DNA, the CDR3 is TGTGCCAGTAGTATAATCGGCGACGGAGAAAAACTGTTTTTT. V and J are TRBV19 and TRBJ1-4; D not resolved. CDR3 length equals 14 residues. V gave up 2 bases and J gave up 8 bases, with 12 bases separating them. Germline CDR1 reads LNHDA; CDR2 reads SQIVND (reference sequence).

The chain couples TRBV6-1 to TRBJ2-7; D may be TRBD2 (5 bases). The V gene lost 8 bases and the J gene lost 1 base, with 9 bases spanning the gap. CDR1 is MNHNS and CDR2 is SASEGT in the germline V gene. This CDR3 spans 12 amino acids. DNA of the CDR3: TGTGCCAGCGGAGGAGGATCCTACGAGCAGTACGTC. Translated: CASGGGSYEQYV.